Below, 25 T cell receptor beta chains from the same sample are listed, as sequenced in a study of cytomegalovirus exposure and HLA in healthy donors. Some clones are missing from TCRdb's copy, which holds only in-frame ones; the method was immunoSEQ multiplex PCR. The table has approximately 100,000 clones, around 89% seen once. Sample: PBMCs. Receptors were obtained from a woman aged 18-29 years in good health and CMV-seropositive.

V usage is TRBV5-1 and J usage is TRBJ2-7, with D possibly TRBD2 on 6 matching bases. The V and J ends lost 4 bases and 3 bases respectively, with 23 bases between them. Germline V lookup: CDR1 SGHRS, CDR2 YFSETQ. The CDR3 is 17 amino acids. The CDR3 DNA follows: TGCGCCAGCAGCAGCCGTGGCCTGAGCGGGCCAATCTACGAGCAGTACTTC. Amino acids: CASSSRGLSGPIYEQYF.

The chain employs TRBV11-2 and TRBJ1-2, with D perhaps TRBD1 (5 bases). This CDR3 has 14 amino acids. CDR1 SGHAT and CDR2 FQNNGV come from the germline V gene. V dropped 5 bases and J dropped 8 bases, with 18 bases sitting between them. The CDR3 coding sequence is TGTGCCAGCAGCGAGGACACATCAATACGGGGCTACACCTTC. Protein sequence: CASSEDTSIRGYTF. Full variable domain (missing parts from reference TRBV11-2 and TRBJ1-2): EAGVAQSPRYKIIEKRQSVAFWCNPISGHATLYWYQQILGQGPKLLIQFQNNGVVDDSQLPKDRFSAERLKGVDSTLKIQPAKLEDSAVYLCASSEDTSIRGYTFGSGTRLTVV.

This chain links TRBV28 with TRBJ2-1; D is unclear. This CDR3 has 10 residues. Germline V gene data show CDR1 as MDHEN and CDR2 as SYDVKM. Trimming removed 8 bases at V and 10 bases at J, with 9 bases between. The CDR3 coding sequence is TGTGCCAGCGGCAGGAAGGAGCAGTTCTTC. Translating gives CASGRKEQFF. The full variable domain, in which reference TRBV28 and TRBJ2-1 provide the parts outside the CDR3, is DVKVTQSSRYLVKRTGEKVFLECVQDMDHENMFWYRQDPGLGLRLIYFSYDVKMKEKGDIPEGYSVSREKKERFSLILESASTNQTSMYLCASGRKEQFFGPGTRLTVL.

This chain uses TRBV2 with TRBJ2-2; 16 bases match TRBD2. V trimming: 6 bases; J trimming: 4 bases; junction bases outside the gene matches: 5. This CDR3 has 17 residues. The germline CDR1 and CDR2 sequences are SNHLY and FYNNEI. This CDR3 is CASSEGLAGGPTGELFF. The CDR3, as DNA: TGTGCCAGCAGCGAGGGACTAGCGGGGGGGCCCACCGGGGAGCTGTTTTTT.

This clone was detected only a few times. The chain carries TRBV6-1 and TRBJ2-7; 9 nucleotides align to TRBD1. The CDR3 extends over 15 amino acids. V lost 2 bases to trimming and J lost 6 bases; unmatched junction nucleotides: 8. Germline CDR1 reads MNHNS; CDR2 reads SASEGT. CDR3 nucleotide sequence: TGTGCCAGCAGTGAATCCCTCAGGACAGGGGTCGAGCAGTACTTC. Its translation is CASSESLRTGVEQYF.

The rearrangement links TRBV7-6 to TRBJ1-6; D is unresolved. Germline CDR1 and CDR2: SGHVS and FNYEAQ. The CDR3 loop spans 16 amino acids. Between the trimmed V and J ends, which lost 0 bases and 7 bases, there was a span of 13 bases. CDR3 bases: TGTGCCAGCAGCTTAGCTCATGCCAGAGGAAATTCACCCCTCCACTTT. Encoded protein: CASSLAHARGNSPLHF.

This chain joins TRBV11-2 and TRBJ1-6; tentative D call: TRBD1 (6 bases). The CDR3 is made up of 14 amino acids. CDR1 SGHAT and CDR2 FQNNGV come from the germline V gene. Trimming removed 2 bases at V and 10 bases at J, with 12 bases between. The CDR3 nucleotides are TGTGCCAGCAGCTTACAACAGGGTAACTCACCCCTCCACTTT. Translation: CASSLQQGNSPLHF.

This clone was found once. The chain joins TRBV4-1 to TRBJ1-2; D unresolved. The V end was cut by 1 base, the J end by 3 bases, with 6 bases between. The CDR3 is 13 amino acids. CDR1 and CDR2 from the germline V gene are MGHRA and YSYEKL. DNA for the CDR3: TGCGCCAGCAGCCAAGCTGGGCACTATGGCTACACCTTC. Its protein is CASSQAGHYGYTF.

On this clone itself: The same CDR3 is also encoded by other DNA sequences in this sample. CDR3 sequence (DNA): TGTGCCAGCAGTTACTCGTCAGGGGCCGCCGGGGAGCTGTTTTTT. Encoded protein: CASSYSSGAAGELFF. The gene calls are TRBV6-5 and TRBJ2-2; tentative D call: TRBD1 (6 bases). The CDR3 is 15 amino acids. V lost 0 bases, J lost 6 bases, and 11 bases lay in between. The V gene's germline CDR1 is MNHEY and CDR2 SVGAGI.

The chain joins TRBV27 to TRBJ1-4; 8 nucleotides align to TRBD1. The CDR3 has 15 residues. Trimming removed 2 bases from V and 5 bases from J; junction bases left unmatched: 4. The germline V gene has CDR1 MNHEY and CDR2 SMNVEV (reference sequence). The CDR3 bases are TGTGCCAGCAGTTTAAGGTGGACAGGGAATGAAAAACTGTTTTTT. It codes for CASSLRWTGNEKLFF.

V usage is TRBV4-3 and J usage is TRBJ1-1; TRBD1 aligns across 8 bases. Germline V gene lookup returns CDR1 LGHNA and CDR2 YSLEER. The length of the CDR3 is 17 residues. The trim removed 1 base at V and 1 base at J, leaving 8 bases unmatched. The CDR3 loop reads CASSQGKGQAQNTEAFF. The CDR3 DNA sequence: TGCGCCAGCAGCCAAGGTAAGGGACAGGCCCAGAACACTGAAGCTTTCTTT.

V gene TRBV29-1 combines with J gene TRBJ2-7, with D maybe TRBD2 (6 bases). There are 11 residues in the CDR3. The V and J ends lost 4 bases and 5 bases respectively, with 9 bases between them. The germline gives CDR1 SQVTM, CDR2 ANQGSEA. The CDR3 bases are TGCAGCGTTGTTCGGAGGGACGAGCAGTACTTC. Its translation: CSVVRRDEQYF.

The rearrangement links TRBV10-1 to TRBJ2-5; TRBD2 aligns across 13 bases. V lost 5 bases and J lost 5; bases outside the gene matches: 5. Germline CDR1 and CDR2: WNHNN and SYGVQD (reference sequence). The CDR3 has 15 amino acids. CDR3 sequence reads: CASSSTSGGTETQYF. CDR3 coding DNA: TGCGCCAGCAGTTCGACTAGCGGGGGGACGGAGACCCAGTACTTC.

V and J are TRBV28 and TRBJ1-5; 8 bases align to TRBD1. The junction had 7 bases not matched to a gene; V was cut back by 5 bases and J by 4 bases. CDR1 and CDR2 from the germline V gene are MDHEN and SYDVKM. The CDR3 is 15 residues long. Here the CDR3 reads CASSPGDRTNQPQHF. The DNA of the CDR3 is TGTGCCAGCAGTCCAGGGGACAGGACTAATCAGCCCCAGCATTTT.

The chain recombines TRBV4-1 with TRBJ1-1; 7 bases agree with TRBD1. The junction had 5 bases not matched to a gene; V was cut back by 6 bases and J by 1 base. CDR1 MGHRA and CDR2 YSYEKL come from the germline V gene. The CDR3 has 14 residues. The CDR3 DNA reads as TGCGCCAGCAGGCGGCCAGGGGGGAACACTGAAGCTTTCTTT. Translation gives CASRRPGGNTEAFF.

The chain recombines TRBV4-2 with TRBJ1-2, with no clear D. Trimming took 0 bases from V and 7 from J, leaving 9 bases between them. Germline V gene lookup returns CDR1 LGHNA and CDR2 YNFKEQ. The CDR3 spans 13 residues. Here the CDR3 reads CASSQDENRGYTF. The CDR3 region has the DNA TGTGCCAGCAGCCAAGATGAGAACCGTGGCTACACCTTC.

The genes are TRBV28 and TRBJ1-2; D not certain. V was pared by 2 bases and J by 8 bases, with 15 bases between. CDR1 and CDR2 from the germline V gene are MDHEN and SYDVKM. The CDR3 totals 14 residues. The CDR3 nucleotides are TGTGCCAGCAGTTTAGCCTCCCAAGACTTGGGCTACACCTTC. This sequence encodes CASSLASQDLGYTF.

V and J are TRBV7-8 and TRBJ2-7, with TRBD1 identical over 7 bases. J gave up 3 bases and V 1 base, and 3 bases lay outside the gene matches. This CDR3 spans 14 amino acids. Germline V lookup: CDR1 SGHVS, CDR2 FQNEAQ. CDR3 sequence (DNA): TGTGCCAGCAGCTTAGTCAACAGGGGCTACGAGCAGTACTTC. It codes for CASSLVNRGYEQYF.

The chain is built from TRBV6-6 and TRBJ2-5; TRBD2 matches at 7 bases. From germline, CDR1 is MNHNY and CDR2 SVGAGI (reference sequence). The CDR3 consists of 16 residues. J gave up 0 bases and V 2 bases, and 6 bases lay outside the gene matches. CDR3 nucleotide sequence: TGTGCCAGCAGTTACCCCCTTGGGAGGGACCAAGAGACCCAGTACTTC. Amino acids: CASSYPLGRDQETQYF.

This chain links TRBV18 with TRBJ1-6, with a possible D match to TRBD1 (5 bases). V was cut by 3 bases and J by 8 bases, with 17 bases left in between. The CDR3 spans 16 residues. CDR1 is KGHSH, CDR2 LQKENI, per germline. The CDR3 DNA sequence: TGTGCCAGCTCACCCCGTTTAGGGGCGTGGGATTCACCCCTCCACTTT. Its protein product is CASSPRLGAWDSPLHF.

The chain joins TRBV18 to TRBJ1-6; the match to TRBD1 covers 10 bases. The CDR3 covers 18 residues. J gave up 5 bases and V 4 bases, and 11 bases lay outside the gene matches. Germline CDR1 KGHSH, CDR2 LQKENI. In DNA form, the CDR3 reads TGTGCCAGCTCACAATTGACAGGGGGCGAGGGTAATAATTCACCCCTCCACTTT. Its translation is CASSQLTGGEGNNSPLHF.

The CDR3 protein is CASSLQGDEQFF. CDR3 sequence (DNA): TGTGCCAGCAGCTTACAGGGAGATGAGCAGTTCTTC. V usage is TRBV5-5 and J usage is TRBJ2-1; D might be TRBD1 (6 bases). V was trimmed by 2 bases and J by 8 bases, leaving 8 bases between them. This CDR3 has 12 amino acids. CDR1 and CDR2 (germline): SGHKS, YYEKEE (reference sequence). Looking up the rest from reference TRBV5-5 and TRBJ2-1 gives the full variable domain: DAGVTQSPTHLIKTRGQQVTLRCSPISGHKSVSWYQQVLGQGPQFIFQYYEKEERGRGNFPDRFSARQFPNYSSELNVNALLLGDSALYLCASSLQGDEQFFGPGTRLTVL.

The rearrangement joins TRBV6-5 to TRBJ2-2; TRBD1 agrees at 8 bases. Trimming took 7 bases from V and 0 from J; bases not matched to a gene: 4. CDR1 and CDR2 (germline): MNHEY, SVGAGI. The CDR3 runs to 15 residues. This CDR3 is CASTVQGANTGELFF. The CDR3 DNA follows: TGTGCCAGCACCGTACAGGGGGCGAACACCGGGGAGCTGTTTTTT.

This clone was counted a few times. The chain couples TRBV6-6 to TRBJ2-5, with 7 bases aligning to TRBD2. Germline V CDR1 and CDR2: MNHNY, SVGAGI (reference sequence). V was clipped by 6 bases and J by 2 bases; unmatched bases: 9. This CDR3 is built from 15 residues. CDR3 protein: CASSRYRGEQETQYF. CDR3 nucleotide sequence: TGTGCCAGCAGCCGTTATCGGGGGGAACAAGAGACCCAGTACTTC.

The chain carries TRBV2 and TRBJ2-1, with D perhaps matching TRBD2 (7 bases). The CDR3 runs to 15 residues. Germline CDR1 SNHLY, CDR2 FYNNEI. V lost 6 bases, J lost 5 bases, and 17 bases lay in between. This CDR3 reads CASRLGGGGDNEQFF. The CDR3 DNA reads TGTGCCAGCAGGCTAGGGGGGGGAGGCGACAATGAGCAGTTCTTC.